This T cell receptor beta chain stems from a study of T cell responses to AZD1222 COVID-19 vaccine (dated by TCRdb to the early 2020s). With regard to the full study: AZD1222 recipients given second doses at about 4 weeks or at about 12 weeks were pooled, since spike-specific TCR depth and breadth were not found to differ between the two schedules. TCR sequencing was performed for roughly 250 trial participants, of whom roughly 200 were given two doses of AZD1222 and some 26 were given two doses of MenACWY control vaccine. Trial participants were enrolled by age into subgroups of 18-55, 56-69 and 70-plus years, and 148, 28 and 57 TCR-sequenced participants, respectively, were included in these subgroups. The investigation overall reported the following: The 56-69-year group was small, and its depth increase did not reach significance, likely because of low power. Participants were mostly white British, with more females than males. The authors suggested clonal diversity may have been underestimated. A significant rise in spike-specific TCR breadth and depth was observed after two AZD1222 doses relative to day 0 and relative to MenACWY recipients. Reportedly, almost half of the unique spike-specific TCRs recognized epitopes lying outside the regions that are mutated in the B.1.351 and B.1.1.7 variants. The whole spike protein was spanned by vaccine-associated CD4 TCRs, and dominant responses were seen in regions 160-218 and 743-854. Only five to seven AZD1222 recipients were SARS-CoV-2 seropositive at baseline, limiting conclusions about previously exposed vaccinees. No day 14 peak-response samples were available, so repertoires were characterized only after the peak T cell response.

As regards this clone: The antigen it binds to is not known. No base-level quality is on record; no much larger clone is a single base apart.

V is pared back by 0 bases and J by 10 bases, with 17 bases lying between the germline termini. The CDR3, from cysteine to phenylalanine, totals 14 residues. This entry keeps only the CDR3 DNA: 42 bases, framed from base 1. The germline V gene specifies SGHRS as CDR1 and YFSETQ as CDR2. What the time point label conveys for this sample: baseline before first vaccination. Samples from vaccinated people were obtained from the UK trials COV001 and COV002, which included a single-blind randomized controlled phase 2/3 trial of AZD1222 (ChAdOx1 nCoV-19) in healthy adults. Trial participant PBMC samples were collected at day 0 and day 28 after the second dose for TCRbeta chain sequencing. The CDR3 regions of human TCRbeta chains were analyzed by immunosequencing. For the original study's pipeline: TCRs in the repertoires were matched against a reference library of SARS-CoV-2-specific TCRs that had been generated with the MIRA antigen-specificity platform. Breadth was defined as the fraction of unique TCRs that were SARS-CoV-2-associated, and depth was defined as the fraction of total T cells that were SARS-CoV-2-associated. Each spike-specific TCR was assigned to its reactive spike region and to a CD4 or CD8 class using the MIRA data. Log10-transformed breadth and depth values were compared by one-way ANOVA with Sidak's multiple comparisons tests. Drawn from immuneACCESS, this table holds only the in-frame rearrangements with V and J called that TCRdb kept. Clones are partly lost; checked studies trace under half to an unresolved V gene and leave the rest unexplained. V and J calls and clone size follow that table, whereas D and trimming were derived from the DNA. Present in this sample are about 84,000 clones, approximately 90% of which were seen just once. The ten largest make up about 1.4% of the sample.

The clonotype comes from an adult in good health. The starting material was peripheral blood, obtained on day 0 of AZD1222 vaccination. The rearrangement joined TRBV5-1 to TRBJ2-7; possibly the D gene is TRBD1, per 6 matching bases. The CDR3: CASSLAGAEGVQYF. The DNA sequence is as follows: TGCGCCAGCAGCTTGGCCGGGGCAGAGGGGGTTCAGTACTTC.